This record covers a single T cell receptor (beta chain). Method: immunoSEQ multiplex PCR; TCRdb's copy keeps in-frame clones and lacks some. There are some 350,000 clones in the sample; approximately 89% occur only once, and less than 6.5% lies in the top ten. CDR3 length: 14 amino acids. The V end lost 0 bases, the J end lost 3 bases, and 6 bases lay between the germline ends. The data were taken from a study of blood T cell repertoires in COVID-19. The chain has TRBV23-1 and TRBJ1-5; D not resolved. TRBV23-1 counts as an open reading frame of uncertain function. This clonotype was obtained from a man aged 30 to 39 who had recovered from COVID-19. Sequencing input: PBMCs or T cells enriched from blood (not recorded which). The CDR3 bases are TGCGCCAGCAGTCAATCGGGCCACAATCAGCCCCAGCATTTT. It codes for CASSQSGHNQPQHF.